This T cell receptor beta chain was obtained from a study of regulatory T cells in long-lasting Graves disease. To make TCR beta libraries, researchers used iRepertoire HTBI primers and Arm-PCR of CDR3 regions. Study processing details: Identified across the samples were 55 to 75 TRBV segments and over twelve TRBJ segments. Each CDR3 protein is one row after TCRdb ran MiXCR on the multiplex PCR reads. The V and J calls and clone size come from TCRdb's table, not from the authors' own analysis. The table lists some 400,000 distinct CDR3 sequences, just under 15% of them singletons. Time point meaning: newly diagnosed GD, antithyroid drugs for less than 3 months. Extracted PBMC RNA gave rise to the TCR library. The patients included were those that came from an endocrinology department in Xi'an, China. This CDR3 contains 14 residues. V was clipped by 11 bases and J by 5 bases; unmatched bases: 14. CDR1 is MNHNS and CDR2 is SASEGT in the germline V gene.

This clonotype was detected only a few times. These data also formed part of another study, on T cells in Graves' hyperthyroidism and ophthalmopathy. That paper adds: The study enrolled patients aged 18 to 65 with newly diagnosed hyperthyroidism of under 2 months' duration.

The clonotype was recovered from a woman younger than 45 with Graves disease. The rearrangement uses TRBV6-1 and TRBJ2-5; 7 bases line up with TRBD1. The specimen was peripheral blood mononuclear cells (PBMCs), collected at new diagnosis, from a patient treated with antithyroid drugs. CDR3 protein: CAGGDRVMFETQYF. DNA of the CDR3: TGTGCCGGAGGAGACAGGGTGATGTTTGAGACCCAGTACTTC.